This TCR beta chain was sequenced in a study of blood T cell repertoires in COVID-19. On the study more broadly: In each case, the material was cDNA or gDNA derived from T cells, B-cell-depleted T cells, or PBMCs.

Assay: immunoSEQ multiplex PCR; the TCRdb copy retains only in-frame clones and omits some. The sample consists of fewer than 400,000 clones, around 88% of them appearing once. The ends lost 8 bases at V and 2 bases at J; junction bases unmatched: 12. This CDR3 region has 15 residues. The V gene's germline CDR1 is MNHEY and CDR2 SMNVEV (reference sequence). The source is a man aged 30-40 years with active or convalescent COVID-19. This rearrangement joins TRBV27 to TRBJ2-7; 7 bases line up with TRBD1. Sequencing was performed on peripheral blood. The CDR3 is CASAALGQETYEQYF. The CDR3 coding sequence is TGTGCCAGCGCCGCCCTAGGACAGGAGACCTACGAGCAGTACTTC.